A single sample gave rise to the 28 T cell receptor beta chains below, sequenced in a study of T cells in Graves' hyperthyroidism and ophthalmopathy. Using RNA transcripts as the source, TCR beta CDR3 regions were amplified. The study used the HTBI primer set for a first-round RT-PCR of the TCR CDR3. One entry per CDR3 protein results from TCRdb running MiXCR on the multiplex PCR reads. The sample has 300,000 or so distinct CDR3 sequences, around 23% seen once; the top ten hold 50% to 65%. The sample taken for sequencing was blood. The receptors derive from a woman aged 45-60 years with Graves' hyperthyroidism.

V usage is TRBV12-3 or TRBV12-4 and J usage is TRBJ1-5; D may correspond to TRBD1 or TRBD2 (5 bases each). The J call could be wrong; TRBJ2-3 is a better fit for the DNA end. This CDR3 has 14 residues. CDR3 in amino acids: CASSRQGDGQPQYF. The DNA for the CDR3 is TGTGCCAGCAGCCGACAAGGGGACGGCCAGCCCCAGTATTTT.

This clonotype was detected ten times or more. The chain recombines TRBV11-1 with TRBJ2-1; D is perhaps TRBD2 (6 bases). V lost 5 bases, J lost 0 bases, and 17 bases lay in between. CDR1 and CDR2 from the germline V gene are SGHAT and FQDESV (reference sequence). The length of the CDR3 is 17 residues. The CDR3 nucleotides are TGTGCCAGCAGCGATTGGGGGGTTCCCAGCTCCTACAATGAGCAGTTCTTC. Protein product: CASSDWGVPSSYNEQFF.

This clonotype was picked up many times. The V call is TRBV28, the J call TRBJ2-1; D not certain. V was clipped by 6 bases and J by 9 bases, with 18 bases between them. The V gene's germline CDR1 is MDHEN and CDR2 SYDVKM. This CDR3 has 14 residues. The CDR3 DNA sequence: TGTGCCAGCAGGGCGGTGCGTAGTGGCCTTGAGCAGTTCTTC. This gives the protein CASRAVRSGLEQFF. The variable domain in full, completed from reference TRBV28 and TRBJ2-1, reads DVKVTQSSRYLVKRTGEKVFLECVQDMDHENMFWYRQDPGLGLRLIYFSYDVKMKEKGDIPEGYSVSREKKERFSLILESASTNQTSMYLCASRAVRSGLEQFFGPGTRLTVL.

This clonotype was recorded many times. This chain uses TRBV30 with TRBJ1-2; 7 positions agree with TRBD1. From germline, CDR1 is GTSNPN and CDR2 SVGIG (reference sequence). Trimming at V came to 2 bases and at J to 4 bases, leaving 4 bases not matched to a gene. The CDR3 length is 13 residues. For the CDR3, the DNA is TGTGCCTGGAGTCCAACAGGGGTCTATGGCTACACCTTC. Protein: CAWSPTGVYGYTF.

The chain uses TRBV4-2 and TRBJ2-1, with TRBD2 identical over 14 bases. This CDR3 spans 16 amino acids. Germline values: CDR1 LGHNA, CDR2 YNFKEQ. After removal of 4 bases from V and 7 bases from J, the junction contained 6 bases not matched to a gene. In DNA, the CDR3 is TGTGCCAGCAGCCCCGCCGGGACTAGCGGGAGAAATGAGCAGTTCTTC. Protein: CASSPAGTSGRNEQFF.

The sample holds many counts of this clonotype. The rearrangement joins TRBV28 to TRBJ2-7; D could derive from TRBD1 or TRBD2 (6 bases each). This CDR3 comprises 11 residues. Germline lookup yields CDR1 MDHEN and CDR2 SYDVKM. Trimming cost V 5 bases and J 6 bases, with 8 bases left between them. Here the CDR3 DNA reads TGTGCCAGCAGTAGGGGGGCCGAGCAGTACTTC. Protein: CASSRGAEQYF. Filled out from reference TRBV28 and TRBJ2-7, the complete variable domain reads DVKVTQSSRYLVKRTGEKVFLECVQDMDHENMFWYRQDPGLGLRLIYFSYDVKMKEKGDIPEGYSVSREKKERFSLILESASTNQTSMYLCASSRGAEQYFGPGTRLTVT.

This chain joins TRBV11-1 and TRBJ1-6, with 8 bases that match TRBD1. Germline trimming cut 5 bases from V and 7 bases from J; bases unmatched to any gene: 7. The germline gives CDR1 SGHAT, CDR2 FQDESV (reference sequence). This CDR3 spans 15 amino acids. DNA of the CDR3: TGTGCCAGCAGCCGCCGGACAGGGAACAATTCACCCCTCCACTTT. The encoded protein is CASSRRTGNNSPLHF.

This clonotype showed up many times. The CDR3 sequence is CASSRERNTGELFF. The CDR3 DNA sequence: TGTGCCAGCAGCCGAGAGAGGAACACCGGGGAGCTGTTTTTT. This chain connects TRBV11-2 to TRBJ2-2; D unresolved. Germline values: CDR1 SGHAT, CDR2 FQNNGV. CDR3 length: 14 residues. Trimming removed 5 bases at V and 1 base at J, with 8 bases between.

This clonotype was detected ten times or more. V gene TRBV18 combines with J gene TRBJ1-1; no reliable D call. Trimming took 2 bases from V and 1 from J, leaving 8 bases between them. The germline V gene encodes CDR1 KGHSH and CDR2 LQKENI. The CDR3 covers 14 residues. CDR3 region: CASSPFAENTEAFF. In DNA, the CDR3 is TGTGCCAGCTCACCATTTGCGGAGAACACTGAAGCTTTCTTT.

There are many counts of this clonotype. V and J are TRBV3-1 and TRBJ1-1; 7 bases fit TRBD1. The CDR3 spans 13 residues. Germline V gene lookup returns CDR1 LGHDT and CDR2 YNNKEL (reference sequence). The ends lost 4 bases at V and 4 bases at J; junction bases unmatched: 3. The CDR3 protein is CASSRGQSTEAFF. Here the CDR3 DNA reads TGTGCCAGCAGCCGGGGACAGTCCACTGAAGCTTTCTTT. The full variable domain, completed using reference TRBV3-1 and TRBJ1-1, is DTAVSQTPKYLVTQMGNDKSIKCEQNLGHDTMYWYKQDSKKFLKIMFSYNNKELIINETVPNRFSPKSPDKAHLNLHINSLELGDSAVYFCASSRGQSTEAFFGQGTRLTVV.

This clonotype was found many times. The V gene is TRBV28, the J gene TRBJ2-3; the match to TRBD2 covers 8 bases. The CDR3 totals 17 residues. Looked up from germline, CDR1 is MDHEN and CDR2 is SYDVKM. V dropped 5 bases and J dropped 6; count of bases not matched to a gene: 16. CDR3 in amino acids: CASSPLPSAGEGDTQYF. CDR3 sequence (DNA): TGTGCCAGCAGTCCTCTTCCATCAGCGGGGGAAGGCGATACGCAGTATTTT.

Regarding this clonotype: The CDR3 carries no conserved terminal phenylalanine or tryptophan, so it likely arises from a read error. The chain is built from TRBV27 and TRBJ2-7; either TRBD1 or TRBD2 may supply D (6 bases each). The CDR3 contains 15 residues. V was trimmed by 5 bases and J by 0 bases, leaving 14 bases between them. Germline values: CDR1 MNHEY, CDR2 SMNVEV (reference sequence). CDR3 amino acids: CASSLKGGSSYEQYL. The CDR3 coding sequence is TGTGCCAGCAGTCTAAAGGGGGGAAGCTCCTACGAGCAGTACCTC.

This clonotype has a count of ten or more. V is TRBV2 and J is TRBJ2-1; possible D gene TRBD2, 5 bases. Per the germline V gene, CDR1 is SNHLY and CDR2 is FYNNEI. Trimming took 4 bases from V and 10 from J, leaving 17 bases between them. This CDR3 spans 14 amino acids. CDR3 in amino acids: CASSAQAAPGEQFF. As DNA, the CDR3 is TGTGCCAGCAGTGCCCAGGCAGCTCCGGGAGAGCAGTTCTTC.

The CDR3 coding sequence is TGTGCCAGCAGCCAGGGGCGGATTAATGAAAAACTGTTTTTT. Translation gives CASSQGRINEKLFF. V gene TRBV28 combines with J gene TRBJ1-4; D might be TRBD1 (6 bases). Germline V gene sequence: CDR1 MDHEN, CDR2 SYDVKM. The CDR3 sequence is 14 residues long. Trimming stripped 6 bases from V and 4 bases from J, with 12 bases between.

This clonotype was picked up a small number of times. The CDR3 coding sequence is TGTGCCAGCAGCCAAGATCTGGGAAGCTCCTACAATGAGCAGTTCTTC. This encodes CASSQDLGSSYNEQFF. This chain uses TRBV14 with TRBJ2-1; D ambiguous. CDR3 length: 16 residues. Germline assignment: CDR1 SGHDN and CDR2 FVKESK. V was pared by 0 bases and J by 0 bases, with 9 bases between. Full variable domain (outside the CDR3, taken from reference TRBV14 and TRBJ2-1): EAGVTQFPSHSVIEKGQTVTLRCDPISGHDNLYWYRRVMGKEIKFLLHFVKESKQDESGMPNNRFLAERTGGTYSTLKVQPAELEDSGVYFCASSQDLGSSYNEQFFGPGTRLTVL.

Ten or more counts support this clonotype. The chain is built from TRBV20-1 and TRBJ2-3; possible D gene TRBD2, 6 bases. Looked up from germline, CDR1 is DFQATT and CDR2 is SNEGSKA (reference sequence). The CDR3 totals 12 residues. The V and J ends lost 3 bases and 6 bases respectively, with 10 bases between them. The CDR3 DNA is TGCAGTGCTAGCCCGGAGGGGGATACGCAGTATTTT. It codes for CSASPEGDTQYF.

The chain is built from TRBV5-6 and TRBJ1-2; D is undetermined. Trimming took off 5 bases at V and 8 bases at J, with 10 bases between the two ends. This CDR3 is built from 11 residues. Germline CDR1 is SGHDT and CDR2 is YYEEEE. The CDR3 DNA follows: TGTGCCAGCAGTCAAATGGGGGGCTACACCTTC. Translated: CASSQMGGYTF.

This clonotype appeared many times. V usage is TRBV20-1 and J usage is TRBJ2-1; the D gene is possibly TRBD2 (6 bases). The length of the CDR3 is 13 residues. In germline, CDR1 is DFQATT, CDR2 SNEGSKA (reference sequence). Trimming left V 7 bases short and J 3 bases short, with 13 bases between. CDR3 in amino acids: CSGTSGFYNEQFF. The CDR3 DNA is TGCAGTGGGACGAGCGGGTTCTACAATGAGCAGTTCTTC.

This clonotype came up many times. The CDR3 loop reads CASSTVDMGAQTDTQYF. DNA of the CDR3: TGTGCCAGCAGTACCGTAGACATGGGGGCGCAGACAGATACGCAGTATTTT. The chain couples TRBV12-3 or TRBV12-4 to TRBJ2-3, with a tentative D call TRBD1 (6 bases). The CDR3 contains 17 residues. Trimming removed 5 bases at V and 3 bases at J, with 21 bases between.

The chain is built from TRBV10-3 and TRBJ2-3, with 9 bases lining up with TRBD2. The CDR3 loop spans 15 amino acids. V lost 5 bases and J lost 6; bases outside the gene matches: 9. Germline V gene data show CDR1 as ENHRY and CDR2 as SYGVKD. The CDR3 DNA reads TGTGCCATCAGTCCCATAGCGGGAGCGATCGATACGCAGTATTTT. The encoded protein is CAISPIAGAIDTQYF.

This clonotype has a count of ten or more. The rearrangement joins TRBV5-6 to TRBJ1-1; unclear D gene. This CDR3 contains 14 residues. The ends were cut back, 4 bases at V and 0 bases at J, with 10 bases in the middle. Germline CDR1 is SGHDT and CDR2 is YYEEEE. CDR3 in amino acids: CASSVVGLNTEAFF. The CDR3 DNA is TGTGCCAGCAGCGTTGTAGGGCTGAACACTGAAGCTTTCTTT.

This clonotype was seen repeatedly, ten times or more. The CDR3 is CASRPRSGRLGETQYF. The CDR3 DNA sequence: TGTGCCAGCAGGCCCCGGTCAGGAAGGCTCGGGGAGACCCAGTACTTC. The chain is built from TRBV11-2 and TRBJ2-5; D gene uncertain. Germline CDR1 is SGHAT and CDR2 is FQNNGV. The CDR3 consists of 16 residues. V dropped 6 bases and J dropped 5 bases, with 22 bases sitting between them.

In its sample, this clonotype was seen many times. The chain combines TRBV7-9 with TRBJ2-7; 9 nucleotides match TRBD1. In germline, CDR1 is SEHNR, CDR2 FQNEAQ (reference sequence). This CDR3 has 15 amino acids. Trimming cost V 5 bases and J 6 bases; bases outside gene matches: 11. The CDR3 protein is CASSLSADRGGEQYF. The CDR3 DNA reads TGTGCCAGCAGCCTAAGTGCGGACAGGGGAGGCGAGCAGTACTTC.

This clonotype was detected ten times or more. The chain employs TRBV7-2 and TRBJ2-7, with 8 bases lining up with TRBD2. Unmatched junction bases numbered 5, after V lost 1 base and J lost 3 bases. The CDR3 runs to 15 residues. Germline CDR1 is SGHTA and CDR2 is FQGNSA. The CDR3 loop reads CASSLVFGGGYEQYF. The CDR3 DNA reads TGTGCCAGCAGCTTAGTATTCGGGGGGGGCTACGAGCAGTACTTC.

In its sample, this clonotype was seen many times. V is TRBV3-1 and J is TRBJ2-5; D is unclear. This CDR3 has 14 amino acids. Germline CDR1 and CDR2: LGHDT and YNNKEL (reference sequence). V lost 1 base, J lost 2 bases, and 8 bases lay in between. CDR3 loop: CASSQAVGQETQYF. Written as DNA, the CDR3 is TGTGCCAGCAGCCAAGCGGTAGGGCAAGAGACCCAGTACTTC.

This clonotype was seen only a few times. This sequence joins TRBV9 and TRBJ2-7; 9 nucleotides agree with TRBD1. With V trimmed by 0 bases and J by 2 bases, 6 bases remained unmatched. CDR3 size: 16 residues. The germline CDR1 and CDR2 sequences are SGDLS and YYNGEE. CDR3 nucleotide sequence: TGTGCCAGCAGCGTAGCTGCGACAGGGGGAACCTACGAGCAGTACTTC. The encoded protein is CASSVAATGGTYEQYF.

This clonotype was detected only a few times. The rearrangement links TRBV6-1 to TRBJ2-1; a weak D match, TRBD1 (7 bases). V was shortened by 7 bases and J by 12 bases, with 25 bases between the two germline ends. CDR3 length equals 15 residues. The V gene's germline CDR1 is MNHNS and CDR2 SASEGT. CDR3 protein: CASTLGGTAGIRQFF. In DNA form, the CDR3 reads TGTGCCAGCACCCTAGGCGGGACAGCGGGTATACGGCAGTTCTTC.

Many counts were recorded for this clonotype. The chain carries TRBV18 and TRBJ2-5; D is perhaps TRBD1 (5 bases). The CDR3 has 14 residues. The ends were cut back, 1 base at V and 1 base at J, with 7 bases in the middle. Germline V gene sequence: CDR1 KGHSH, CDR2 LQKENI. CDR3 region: CASSPQGSQETQYF. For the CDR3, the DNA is TGTGCCAGCTCACCACAGGGGTCCCAAGAGACCCAGTACTTC.